This T cell receptor (beta chain) originates from a study of cytomegalovirus exposure and HLA in healthy donors. The PCR made use of 60 Vbeta and 13 Jbeta primers. Sequenced by immunoSEQ multiplex PCR; TCRdb stores in-frame clones only, minus some. Altogether a few hundred thousand clones are present, about nine tenths being singletons, with the ten largest covering 1.7%. Turning to this clone: What it binds is not known.

This CDR3 has 11 amino acids. V lost 3 bases, J lost 9 bases, and 6 bases lay in between. CDR1 is WSHSY and CDR2 is SAAADI in the germline V gene. Regarding the study as a whole: According to a later analysis, donors in an Asian-associated ancestry cluster reportedly had fewer N-insertions than the roughly 640-donor mean. Equally common other TCR beta chains were less clonally expanded than HLA-associated ones, a later analysis found. A later analysis linked a missense variant in DCLRE1C to the trimming of TCR beta V and J genes.

The chain couples TRBV10-2 to TRBJ2-1; D is ambiguous. Sequenced sample: PBMCs. The source is a girl aged 2 to 10 in good health and CMV-seronegative. The CDR3: CASSDAVEQFF. The CDR3 DNA is TGCGCCAGCAGTGATGCGGTTGAGCAGTTCTTC.